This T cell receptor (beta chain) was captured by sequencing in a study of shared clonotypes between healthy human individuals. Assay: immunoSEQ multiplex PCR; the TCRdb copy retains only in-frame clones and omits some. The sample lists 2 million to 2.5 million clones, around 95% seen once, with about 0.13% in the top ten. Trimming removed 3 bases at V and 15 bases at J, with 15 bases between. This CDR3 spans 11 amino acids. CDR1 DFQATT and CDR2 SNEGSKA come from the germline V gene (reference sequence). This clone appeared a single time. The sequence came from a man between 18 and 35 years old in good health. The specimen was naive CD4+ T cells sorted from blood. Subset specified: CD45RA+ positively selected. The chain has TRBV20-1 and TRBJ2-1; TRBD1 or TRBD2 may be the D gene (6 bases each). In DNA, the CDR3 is TGCAGTGCTAGTGGAGGGGGACGACGGTTCTTC. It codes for CSASGGGRRFF.